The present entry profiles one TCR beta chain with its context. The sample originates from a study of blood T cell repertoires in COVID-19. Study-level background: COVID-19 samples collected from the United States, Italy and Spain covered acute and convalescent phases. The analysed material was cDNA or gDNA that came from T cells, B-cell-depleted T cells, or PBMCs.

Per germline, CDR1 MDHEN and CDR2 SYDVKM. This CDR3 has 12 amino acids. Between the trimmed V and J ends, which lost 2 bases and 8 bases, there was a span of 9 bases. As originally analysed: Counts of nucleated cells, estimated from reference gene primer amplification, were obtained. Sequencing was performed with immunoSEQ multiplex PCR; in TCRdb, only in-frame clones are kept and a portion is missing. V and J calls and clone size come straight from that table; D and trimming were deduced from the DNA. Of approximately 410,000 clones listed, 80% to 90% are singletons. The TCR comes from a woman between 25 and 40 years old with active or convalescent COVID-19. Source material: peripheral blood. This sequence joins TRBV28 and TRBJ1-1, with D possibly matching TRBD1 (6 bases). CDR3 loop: CASSLRGFEAFF. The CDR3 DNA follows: TGTGCCAGCAGTTTAAGGGGGTTCGAAGCTTTCTTT.